This TCR beta chain is drawn from a study of identical twins. Findings and caveats of the study: Conclusions came from cross-sectional statistical analysis, not from following the same donors. Twins shared beta out-of-frame sequences in excess, but this excess was weaker.

In regard to this clonotype: What it binds is unknown.

TCRdb recomputed calls from the 5' RACE reads with MiXCR, one row per CDR3 protein. The sample shows 1.5 million to 2 million distinct CDR3 sequences, around a third of them seen only once. The source material was cord blood. The receptor was isolated from a newborn girl in good health.

CDR3 sequence: CASRSPLVEDTQYF. CDR3 bases: TGTGCCAGTAGGTCCCCACTAGTCGAAGATACGCAGTATTTT. The rearrangement joins TRBV19 to TRBJ2-3, with TRBD2 as a possible D gene (5 bases). The V end lost 6 bases, the J end lost 5 bases, and 15 bases lay between the germline ends. The germline V gene encodes CDR1 LNHDA and CDR2 SQIVND (reference sequence). The CDR3 is 14 residues long.